This T cell receptor delta chain was sequenced during a study of gamma-delta T cells after stem cell transplantation. The CDR3 covers 13 residues. CDR1 and CDR2 (germline): GEAIGNYY, EKD. TCRdb called clones anew from the RT-PCR reads with CATT. Of roughly 15,000 delta-chain clones detected, roughly 30% appear once; the ten largest clones hold around 4%. Concerning this clone: At one end the junction does not follow the germline gene, possibly because of a read error.

The TCR was taken from a human donor. It is not recorded whose cells these are; they may come from a transplant donor. The rearrangement joins TRDV2 to TRDJ2, with unresolved D. Material for sequencing was gamma-delta T cells. This CDR3 is CACGWAHFAQFFF. The CDR3 bases are TGTGCCTGTGGATGGGCCCATTTCGCACAATTCTTCTTT.